Reported below is one TCR beta chain. What it binds is unknown. This sample was included in a study of monozygotic twins with inflammatory bowel disease. Germline V gene lookup returns CDR1 SGHRS and CDR2 YFSETQ. This CDR3 is built from 14 residues. Study-wide points: Possibly because of limited power, concordant and discordant twins showed no difference in repertoire similarity. Among IBD patients, fewer clonotypes were shared with others than among healthy twins, especially with disease activity.

The authors used approximately 3,300 ng of total RNA per TCR library. The UMIs carried a 6-nucleotide sample barcode, and they were added by template switching. Following a re-call of the 5' RACE reads, TCRdb has one entry per CDR3 protein and lacks DNA. This sample contains around 450,000 distinct CDR3 sequences. Sequenced sample: blood. This chain joins TRBV5-1 and TRBJ2-1; lacking DNA, the TRBD2 call made by TCRdb goes unchecked. This sequence originates from a human donor with ulcerative colitis or Crohn's disease, or a healthy co-twin of an affected twin (not recorded which). The chain's CDR3 is CASSLSGGTNEQFF.